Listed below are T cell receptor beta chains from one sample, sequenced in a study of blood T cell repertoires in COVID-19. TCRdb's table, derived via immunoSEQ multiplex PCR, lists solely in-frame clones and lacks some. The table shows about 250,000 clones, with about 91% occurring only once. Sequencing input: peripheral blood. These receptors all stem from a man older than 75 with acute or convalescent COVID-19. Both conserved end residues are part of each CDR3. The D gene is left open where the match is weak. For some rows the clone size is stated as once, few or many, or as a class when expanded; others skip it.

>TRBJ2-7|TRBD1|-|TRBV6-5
CATMDRALPEQYF
TGTGCCACTATGGACAGGGCCCTACCCGAGCAGTACTTC
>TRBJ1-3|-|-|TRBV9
CASSAGGGAGNTIYF
TGCGCCAGCAGCGCGGGGGGGGGAGCTGGAAACACCATATATTTT
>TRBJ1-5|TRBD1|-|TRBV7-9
CASSMTGVQPQHF
TGTGCCAGCAGCATGACAGGGGTTCAGCCCCAGCATTTT
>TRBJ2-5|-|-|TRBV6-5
CASRGGAGDQETQYF
TGTGCCAGCAGGGGTGGGGCAGGGGACCAAGAGACCCAGTACTTC
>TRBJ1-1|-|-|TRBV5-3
CARSLWWGGSNTEAFF
TGTGCCAGAAGCTTGTGGTGGGGAGGGAGTAACACTGAAGCTTTCTTT
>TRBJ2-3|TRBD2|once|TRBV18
CASSPQRGPTDTQYF
TGTGCCAGCTCACCTCAGCGGGGGCCCACAGATACGCAGTATTTT
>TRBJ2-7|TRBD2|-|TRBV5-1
CASSLELAGASEQYF
TGCGCCAGCAGCTTGGAACTAGCGGGAGCCTCCGAGCAGTACTTC
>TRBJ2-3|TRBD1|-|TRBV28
CASWDRVTDTQYF
TGTGCCAGCTGGGACAGGGTGACAGATACGCAGTATTTT
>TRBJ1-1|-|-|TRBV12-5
CASGLPVSNTEAFF
TGTGCTAGTGGTCTCCCAGTCTCGAACACTGAAGCTTTCTTT
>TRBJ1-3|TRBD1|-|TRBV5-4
CASSLTGDSGNTIYF
TGTGCCAGCAGCCTCACAGGGGACTCTGGAAACACCATATATTTT
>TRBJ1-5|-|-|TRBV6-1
CASSDQSRGGNQPQHF
TGTGCCAGCAGTGATCAGTCTAGGGGTGGAAATCAGCCCCAGCATTTT
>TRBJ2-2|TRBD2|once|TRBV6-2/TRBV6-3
CASSSGRTSGELFF
TGTGCCAGCAGTAGCGGGAGAACGAGCGGGGAGCTGTTTTTT
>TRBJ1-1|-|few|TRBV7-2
CASSLIDGRTEAFF
TGTGCCAGCAGCCTTATCGACGGGAGGACTGAAGCTTTCTTT
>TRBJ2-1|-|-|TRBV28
CASSLLGGTNYNEQFF
TGTGCCAGCAGTTTACTGGGGGGAACCAACTACAATGAGCAGTTCTTC
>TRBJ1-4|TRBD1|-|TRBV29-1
CSVERDSYNEKLFF
TGCAGCGTTGAAAGGGACAGCTATAATGAAAAACTGTTTTTT
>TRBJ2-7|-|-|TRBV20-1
CSAPGRDEQYF
TGCAGTGCTCCGGGTCGGGACGAGCAGTACTTC
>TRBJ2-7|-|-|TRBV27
CASRPNREVGEQYF
TGTGCCAGCAGACCCAACCGGGAAGTCGGTGAGCAGTACTTC
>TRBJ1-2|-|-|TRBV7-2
CASSAITGYGYTF
TGTGCCAGCAGCGCCATTACAGGGTATGGCTACACCTTC
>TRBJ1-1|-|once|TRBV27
CASREHRQNTEAFF
TGTGCCAGTCGAGAACACAGGCAGAACACTGAAGCTTTCTTT
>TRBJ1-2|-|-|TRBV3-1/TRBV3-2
CASSQGDYGYTF
TGTGCCAGCAGCCAGGGCGACTATGGCTACACCTTC
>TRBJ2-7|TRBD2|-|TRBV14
CASSPRDSGRLREQYF
TGTGCCAGCAGCCCCCGGGATAGCGGGAGACTGAGGGAGCAGTACTTC
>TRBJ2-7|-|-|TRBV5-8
CASSLGDTYYEQYF
TGTGCCAGCAGCTTGGGAGACACTTACTACGAGCAGTACTTC
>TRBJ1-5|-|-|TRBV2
CASSRGNQPQHF
TGTGCCAGCAGCCGGGGTAATCAGCCCCAGCATTTT
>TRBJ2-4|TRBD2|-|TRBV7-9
CASSLAGGQNIQYF
TGTGCCAGCAGCTTAGCGGGAGGGCAAAACATTCAGTACTTC
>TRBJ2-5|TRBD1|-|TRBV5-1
CASSLRPSGQGAMGETQYF
TGCGCCAGCAGCTTAAGACCCTCGGGACAGGGGGCGATGGGAGAGACCCAGTACTTC
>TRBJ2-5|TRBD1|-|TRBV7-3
CASSLRSGQGPQETQYF
TGTGCCAGCAGCTTACGTTCGGGACAGGGCCCACAAGAGACCCAGTACTTC
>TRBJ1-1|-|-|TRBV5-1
CASSLGENTEAFF
TGCGCCAGCAGCTTGGGCGAGAACACTGAAGCTTTCTTT
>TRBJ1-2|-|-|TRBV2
CASPKVSGNYGYTF
TGTGCCAGCCCGAAGGTTTCAGGCAACTATGGCTACACCTTC
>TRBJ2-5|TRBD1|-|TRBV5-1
CASSYRGGNNGETQYF
TGCGCCAGCAGCTACAGGGGTGGGAATAATGGGGAGACCCAGTACTTC
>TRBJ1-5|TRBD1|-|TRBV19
CASSSGTGSGQPQHF
TGTGCCAGTAGTTCCGGGACAGGGTCCGGACAGCCCCAGCATTTT
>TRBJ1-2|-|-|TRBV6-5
CASSWTVPTNYGYTF
TGTGCCAGCAGTTGGACAGTGCCTACTAACTATGGCTACACCTTC
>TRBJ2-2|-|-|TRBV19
CASSPLGSSTGELFF
TGTGCCAGTAGTCCCCTCGGGTCTTCTACCGGGGAGCTGTTTTTT
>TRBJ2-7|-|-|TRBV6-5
CASSRAGRDEQYF
TGTGCCAGCAGTAGGGCGGGTCGGGACGAGCAGTACTTC
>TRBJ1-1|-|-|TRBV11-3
CASSLFQGAEAFF
TGTGCCAGCAGCTTATTCCAGGGCGCTGAAGCTTTCTTT
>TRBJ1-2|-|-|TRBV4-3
CASSQETGGGYTF
TGCGCCAGCAGCCAAGAGACGGGGGGTGGCTACACCTTC
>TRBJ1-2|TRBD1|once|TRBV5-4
CASSLEGRGISGYTF
TGTGCCAGCAGCTTGGAAGGCAGGGGGATCAGTGGCTACACCTTC
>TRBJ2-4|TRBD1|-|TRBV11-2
CASRQIDRGLAKNIQYF
TGTGCCAGCAGACAAATCGACAGGGGACTAGCCAAAAACATTCAGTACTTC
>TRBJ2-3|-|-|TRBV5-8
CASSLLSTDTQYF
TGTGCCAGCAGCCTCCTCTCCACAGATACGCAGTATTTT
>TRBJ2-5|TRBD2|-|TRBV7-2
CASSRLAGLLQETQYF
TGTGCCAGCAGCCGTCTAGCGGGCCTACTACAAGAGACCCAGTACTTC
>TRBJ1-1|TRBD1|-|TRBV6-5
CASRLRQGETEAFF
TGTGCCAGCAGGCTTCGACAGGGGGAGACTGAAGCTTTCTTT
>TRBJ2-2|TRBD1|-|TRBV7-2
CASSSWDRANTGELFF
TGTGCCAGCAGCTCCTGGGACAGAGCGAACACCGGGGAGCTGTTTTTT
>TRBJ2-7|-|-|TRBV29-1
CSVEGASYEQYF
TGCAGCGTTGAGGGGGCGTCCTACGAGCAGTACTTC
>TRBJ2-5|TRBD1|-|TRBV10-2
CASSVKHRGETQYF
TGCGCCAGCAGCGTAAAACACAGGGGGGAGACCCAGTACTTC
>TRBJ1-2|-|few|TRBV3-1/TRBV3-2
CASSQGSQVIRGYTF
TGTGCCAGCAGCCAAGGATCTCAGGTTATACGGGGCTACACCTTC
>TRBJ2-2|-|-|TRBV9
CASSRDSNTGELFF
TGTGCCAGCAGCCGGGACTCGAACACCGGGGAGCTGTTTTTT
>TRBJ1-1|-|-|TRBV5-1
CASSLAAGMNTEAFF
TGCGCCAGCAGCTTGGCCGCAGGGATGAACACTGAAGCTTTCTTT
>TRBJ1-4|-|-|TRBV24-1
CATETGTLNEKLFF
TGTGCCACCGAGACAGGAACTCTTAATGAAAAACTGTTTTTT
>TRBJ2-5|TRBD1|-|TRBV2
CASTGQEAETQYF
TGTGCCAGCACGGGACAGGAGGCGGAGACCCAGTACTTC
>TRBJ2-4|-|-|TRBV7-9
CASSPRDRRGGNIQYF
TGTGCCAGCAGCCCCCGGGACAGGAGGGGGGGAAACATTCAGTACTTC
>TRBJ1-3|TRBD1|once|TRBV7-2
CASSSRGQDTIYF
TGTGCCAGCAGCAGCAGGGGGCAGGACACCATATATTTT
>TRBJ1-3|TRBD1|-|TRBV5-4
CASSLAGTARNTIYF
TGTGCCAGCAGCTTGGCCGGGACAGCTCGAAACACCATATATTTT
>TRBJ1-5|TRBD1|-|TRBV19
CASSMGQGSQPQHF
TGTGCCAGTAGTATGGGACAGGGGAGTCAGCCCCAGCATTTT
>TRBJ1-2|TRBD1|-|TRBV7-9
CASSLDGRGDYGYTF
TGTGCCAGCAGCTTAGACGGCAGGGGGGACTATGGCTACACCTTC
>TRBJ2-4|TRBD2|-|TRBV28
CASSRSSGSANIQYF
TGTGCCAGCAGTCGATCTAGCGGGAGTGCAAACATTCAGTACTTC
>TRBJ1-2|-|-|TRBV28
CASSLRGIGYGYTF
TGTGCCAGCAGTTTAAGAGGGATCGGGTATGGCTACACCTTC
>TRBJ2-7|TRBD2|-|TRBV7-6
CASSSNSGEFEEQYF
TGTGCCAGCAGCTCAAATAGCGGGGAATTCGAGGAGCAGTACTTC
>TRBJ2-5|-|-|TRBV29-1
CSVEEGKGQETQYF
TGCAGCGTTGAGGAGGGGAAGGGCCAAGAGACCCAGTACTTC